What follows are 3 T cell receptor beta chains derived from one specimen sequenced in a study of blood T cell repertoires in COVID-19. Libraries were prepared by immunoSEQ multiplex PCR; TCRdb keeps only in-frame clonotypes and omits some of them. The table shows just over 90,000 clones, with 85% to 90% occurring only once. The specimen was peripheral blood. The receptors here all came from a human donor with active COVID-19. The donor label of this sample is uncertain.

The V gene is TRBV7-9, the J gene TRBJ2-1; 9 nucleotides agree with TRBD1. CDR3 length: 14 residues. With 3 bases clipped from V and 10 bases from J, the junction kept 7 bases outside the gene matches. CDR1 and CDR2 (germline): SEHNR, FQNEAQ (reference sequence). The CDR3 reads CASSFGDRAMEQFF. The CDR3 DNA follows: TGTGCCAGCAGCTTCGGGGACAGGGCTATGGAGCAGTTCTTC.

The chain links TRBV10-3 to TRBJ2-7, with a possible D match to TRBD2 (7 bases). V lost 7 bases to trimming and J lost 2 bases, with 18 bases between them. The CDR3 has 15 amino acids. The germline CDR1 and CDR2 sequences are ENHRY and SYGVKD. The CDR3 loop reads CAIKGGLAAAYEQYF. CDR3 DNA: TGTGCCATCAAAGGGGGGCTAGCGGCGGCCTACGAGCAGTACTTC.

This clone was seen more than once but under ten times. This chain joins TRBV6-2 or TRBV6-3 and TRBJ1-2; 9 bases are shared with TRBD1. V shed 5 bases and J 3 bases; nucleotides not matched to a gene: 10. Per germline, CDR1 MNHEY and CDR2 SVGEGT. This CDR3 is built from 16 residues. CDR3 bases: TGTGCCAGCAGTCCGCAGGGGACAGGGATGGACTATGGCTACACCTTC. Translation gives CASSPQGTGMDYGYTF.